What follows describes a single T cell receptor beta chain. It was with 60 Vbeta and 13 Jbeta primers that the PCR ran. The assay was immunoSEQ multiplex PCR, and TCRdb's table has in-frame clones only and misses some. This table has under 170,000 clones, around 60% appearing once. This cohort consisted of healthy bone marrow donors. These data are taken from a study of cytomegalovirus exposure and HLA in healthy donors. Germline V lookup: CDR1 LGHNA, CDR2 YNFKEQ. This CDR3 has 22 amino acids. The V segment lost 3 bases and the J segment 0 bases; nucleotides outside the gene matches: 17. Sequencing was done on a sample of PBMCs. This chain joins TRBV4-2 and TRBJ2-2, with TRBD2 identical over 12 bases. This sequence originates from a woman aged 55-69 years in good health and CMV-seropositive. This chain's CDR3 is CASSHAGTGGLAGTANTGELFF. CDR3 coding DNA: TGTGCCAGCAGCCACGCCGGGACTGGAGGACTAGCGGGAACCGCGAACACCGGGGAGCTGTTTTTT.